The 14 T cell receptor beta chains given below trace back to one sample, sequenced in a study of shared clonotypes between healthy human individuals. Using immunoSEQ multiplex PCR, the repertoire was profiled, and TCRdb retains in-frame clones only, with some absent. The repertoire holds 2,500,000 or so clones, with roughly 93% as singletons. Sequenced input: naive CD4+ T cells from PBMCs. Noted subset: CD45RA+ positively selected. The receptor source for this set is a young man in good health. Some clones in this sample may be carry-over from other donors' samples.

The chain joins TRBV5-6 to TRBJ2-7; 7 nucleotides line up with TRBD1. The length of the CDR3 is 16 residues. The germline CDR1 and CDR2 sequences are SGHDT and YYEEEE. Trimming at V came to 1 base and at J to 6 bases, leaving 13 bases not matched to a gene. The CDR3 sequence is CASSLFGTAPPREQYF. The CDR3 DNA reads TGTGCCAGCAGCTTGTTTGGGACAGCACCACCCCGCGAGCAGTACTTC.

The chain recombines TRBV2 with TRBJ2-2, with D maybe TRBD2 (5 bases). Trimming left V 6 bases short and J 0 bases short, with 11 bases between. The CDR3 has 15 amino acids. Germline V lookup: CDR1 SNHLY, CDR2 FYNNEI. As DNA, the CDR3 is TGTGCCAGCAGAGCCACTAGGACGAACACCGGGGAGCTGTTTTTT. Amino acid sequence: CASRATRTNTGELFF.

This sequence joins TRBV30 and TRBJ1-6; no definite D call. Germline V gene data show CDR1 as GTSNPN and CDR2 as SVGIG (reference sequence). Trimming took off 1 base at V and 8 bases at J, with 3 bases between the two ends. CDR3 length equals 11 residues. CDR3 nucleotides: TGTGCCTGGAGTGAGGATTCACCCCTCCACTTT. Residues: CAWSEDSPLHF.

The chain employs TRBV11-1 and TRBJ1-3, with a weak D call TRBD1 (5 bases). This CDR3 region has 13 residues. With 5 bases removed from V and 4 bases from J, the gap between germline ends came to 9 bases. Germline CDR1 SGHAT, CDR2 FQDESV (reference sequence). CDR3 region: CASSPRGGNTIYF. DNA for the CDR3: TGTGCCAGCAGCCCGAGGGGCGGAAACACCATATATTTT.

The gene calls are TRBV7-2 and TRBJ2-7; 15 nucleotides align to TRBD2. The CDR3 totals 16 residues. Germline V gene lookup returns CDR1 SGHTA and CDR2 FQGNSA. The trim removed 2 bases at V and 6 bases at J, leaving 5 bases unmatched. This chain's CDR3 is CASSLRTSGGGFEQYF. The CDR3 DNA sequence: TGTGCCAGCAGCTTAAGGACTAGCGGGGGGGGCTTCGAGCAGTACTTC.

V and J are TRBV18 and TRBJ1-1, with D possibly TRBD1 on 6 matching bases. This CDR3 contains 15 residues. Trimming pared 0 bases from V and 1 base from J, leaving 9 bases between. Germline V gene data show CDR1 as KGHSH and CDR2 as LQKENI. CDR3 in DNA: TGTGCCAGCTCACCACCGGCAGGGGAGAACACTGAAGCTTTCTTT. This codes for CASSPPAGENTEAFF. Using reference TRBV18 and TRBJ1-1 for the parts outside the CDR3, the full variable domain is NAGVMQNPRHLVRRRGQEARLRCSPMKGHSHVYWYRQLPEEGLKFMVYLQKENIIDESGMPKERFSAEFPKEGPSILRIQQVVRGDSAAYFCASSPPAGENTEAFFGQGTRLTVV.

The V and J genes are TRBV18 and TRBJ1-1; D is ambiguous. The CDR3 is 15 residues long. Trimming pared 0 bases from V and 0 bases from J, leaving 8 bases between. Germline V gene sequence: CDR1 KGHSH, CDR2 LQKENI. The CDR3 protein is CASSPPSSMNTEAFF. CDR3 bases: TGTGCCAGCTCACCACCGAGTTCTATGAACACTGAAGCTTTCTTT. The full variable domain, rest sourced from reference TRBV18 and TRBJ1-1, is NAGVMQNPRHLVRRRGQEARLRCSPMKGHSHVYWYRQLPEEGLKFMVYLQKENIIDESGMPKERFSAEFPKEGPSILRIQQVVRGDSAAYFCASSPPSSMNTEAFFGQGTRLTVV.

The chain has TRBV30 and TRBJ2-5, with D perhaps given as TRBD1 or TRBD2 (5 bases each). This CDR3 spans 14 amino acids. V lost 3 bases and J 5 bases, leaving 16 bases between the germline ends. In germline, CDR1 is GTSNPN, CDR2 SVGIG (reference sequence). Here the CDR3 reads CAWRLTGAGETQYF. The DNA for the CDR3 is TGTGCCTGGAGACTTACCGGGGCCGGGGAGACCCAGTACTTC.

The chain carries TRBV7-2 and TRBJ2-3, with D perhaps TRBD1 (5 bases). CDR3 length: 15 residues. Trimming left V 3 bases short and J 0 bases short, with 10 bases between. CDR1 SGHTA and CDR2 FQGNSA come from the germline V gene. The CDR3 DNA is TGTGCCAGCAGCTTTGGCGGACATAGCACAGATACGCAGTATTTT. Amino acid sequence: CASSFGGHSTDTQYF.

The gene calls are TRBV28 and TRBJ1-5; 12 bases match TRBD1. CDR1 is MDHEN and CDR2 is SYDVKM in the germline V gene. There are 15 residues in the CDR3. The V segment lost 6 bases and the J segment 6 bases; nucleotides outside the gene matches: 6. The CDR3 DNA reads TGTGCCAGCAGGATCCGGGACAGGGGGCTTCAGCCCCAGCATTTT. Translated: CASRIRDRGLQPQHF.

The chain's CDR3 is CAWSVFRPEDSPLHF. CDR3 DNA sequence: TGTGCCTGGAGTGTCTTTAGGCCGGAGGATTCACCCCTCCACTTT. This rearrangement joins TRBV30 to TRBJ1-6, with D unclear. Trimming took off 0 bases at V and 8 bases at J, with 14 bases between the two ends. The CDR3 runs 15 residues. Germline V gene lookup returns CDR1 GTSNPN and CDR2 SVGIG (reference sequence).

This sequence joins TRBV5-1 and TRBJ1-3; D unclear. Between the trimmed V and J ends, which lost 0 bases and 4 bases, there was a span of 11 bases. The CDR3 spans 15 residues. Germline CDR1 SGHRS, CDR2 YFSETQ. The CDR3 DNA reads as TGCGCCAGCAGCTTGGATTCGGGAATGGGAAACACCATATATTTT. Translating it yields CASSLDSGMGNTIYF.

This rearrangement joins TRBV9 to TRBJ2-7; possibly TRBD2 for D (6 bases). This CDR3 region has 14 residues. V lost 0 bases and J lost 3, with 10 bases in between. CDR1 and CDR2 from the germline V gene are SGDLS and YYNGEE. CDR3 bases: TGTGCCAGCAGCGTAGGCGCTAGCGTCTACGAGCAGTACTTC. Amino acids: CASSVGASVYEQYF.

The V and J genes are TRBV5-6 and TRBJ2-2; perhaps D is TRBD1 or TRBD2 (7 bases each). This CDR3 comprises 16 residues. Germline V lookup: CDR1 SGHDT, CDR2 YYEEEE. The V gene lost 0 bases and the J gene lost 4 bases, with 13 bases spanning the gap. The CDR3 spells CASSLEGGGGTGELFF. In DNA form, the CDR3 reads TGTGCCAGCAGCTTGGAGGGAGGGGGCGGCACCGGGGAGCTGTTTTTT.